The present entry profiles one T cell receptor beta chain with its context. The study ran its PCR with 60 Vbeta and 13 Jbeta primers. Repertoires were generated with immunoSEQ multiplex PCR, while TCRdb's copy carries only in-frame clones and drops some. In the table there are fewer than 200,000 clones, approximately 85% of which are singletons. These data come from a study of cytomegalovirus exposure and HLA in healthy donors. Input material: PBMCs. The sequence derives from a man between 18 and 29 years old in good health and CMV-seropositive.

The CDR3 here is CASSLVVPSDTQYF. DNA for the CDR3: TGTGCCAGCAGCTTAGTCGTTCCGTCTGATACGCAGTATTTT. The chain has TRBV11-2 and TRBJ2-3; no firm D call. This CDR3 is 14 amino acids long. Looked up from germline, CDR1 is SGHAT and CDR2 is FQNNGV. Trimming took off 1 base at V and 6 bases at J, with 11 bases between the two ends. Supplemented by reference TRBV11-2 and TRBJ2-3, the full variable domain reads EAGVAQSPRYKIIEKRQSVAFWCNPISGHATLYWYQQILGQGPKLLIQFQNNGVVDDSQLPKDRFSAERLKGVDSTLKIQPAKLEDSAVYLCASSLVVPSDTQYFGPGTRLTVL.